Listed below are T cell receptor beta chains from one sample, sequenced in a study of T cell responses to AZD1222 COVID-19 vaccine. Some clones are missing from TCRdb's copy, which holds only in-frame ones; the method was immunoSEQ multiplex PCR. Counted here are some 100,000 clones, roughly nine tenths occurring once; the ten biggest clones make up roughly 2.7%. Sequencing was performed on peripheral blood, taken 28 days after the second AZD1222 dose. These receptors were obtained from an adult who received the AZD1222 COVID-19 vaccine. CDR3s include the opening cysteine and the closing phenylalanine or tryptophan. The order of the fields is D gene, J gene, clone size, V gene, CDR3 DNA, CDR3 protein. The D gene is left open where the match is weak. Part of the rows lack a size; the others show once, few, many or a class for expanded clones.

d_gene: -
j_gene: TRBJ1-5
abundance: -
v_gene: TRBV5-1
CDR3nt: TGCGCCAGCAGTATCACGGGCCTGGAAGCCCAGCATTTT
CDR3aa: CASSITGLEAQHF

d_gene: -
j_gene: TRBJ1-1
abundance: -
v_gene: TRBV15
CDR3nt: TGTGCCACCAGCAGAGATGGGGGCCAGAACACTGAAGCTTTCTTT
CDR3aa: CATSRDGGQNTEAFF

d_gene: TRBD2
j_gene: TRBJ2-5
abundance: -
v_gene: TRBV6-6
CDR3nt: TGTGCCAGCAGTTACCAGCGGGAGGGCCGTGAGACCCAGTACTTC
CDR3aa: CASSYQREGRETQYF

d_gene: -
j_gene: TRBJ2-1
abundance: -
v_gene: TRBV6-2/TRBV6-3
CDR3nt: TGTGCCAGCAGTTCCTCCTTTACTCGGGATGAGCAGTTCTTC
CDR3aa: CASSSSFTRDEQFF

d_gene: TRBD2
j_gene: TRBJ2-5
abundance: once
v_gene: TRBV6-9
CDR3nt: TGTGCCAGCAGCGGAGGGACTAGCGAGTTCGGGACCCAGTACTTC
CDR3aa: CASSGGTSEFGTQYF

d_gene: -
j_gene: TRBJ1-2
abundance: -
v_gene: TRBV11-2
CDR3nt: TGTGCCAGCAGCTTCAGGGATCGCTATGGCTACACCTTC
CDR3aa: CASSFRDRYGYTF

d_gene: -
j_gene: TRBJ1-2
abundance: -
v_gene: TRBV19
CDR3nt: TGTGCCAGTAAACTCTTAGGGGACTATGGCTACACCTTC
CDR3aa: CASKLLGDYGYTF

d_gene: TRBD1
j_gene: TRBJ1-6
abundance: -
v_gene: TRBV30
CDR3nt: TGTGCCTGGAGTAACGGGGACAGTTGGTCACCCCTCCACTTT
CDR3aa: CAWSNGDSWSPLHF

d_gene: -
j_gene: TRBJ2-1
abundance: -
v_gene: TRBV5-1
CDR3nt: TGCGCCAGCAGCTTGTATAATGAGCAGTTCTTC
CDR3aa: CASSLYNEQFF

d_gene: -
j_gene: TRBJ2-1
abundance: -
v_gene: TRBV5-5
CDR3nt: TGTGCCAGCACCCCGCATTATGGGGATGCCTACAATGAGCAGTTCTTC
CDR3aa: CASTPHYGDAYNEQFF

d_gene: -
j_gene: TRBJ1-1
abundance: -
v_gene: TRBV7-8
CDR3nt: TGTGCCAGCAGCTTATGGGGGGGGCTAAACACTGAAGCTTTCTTT
CDR3aa: CASSLWGGLNTEAFF

d_gene: TRBD2
j_gene: TRBJ2-7
abundance: -
v_gene: TRBV6-5
CDR3nt: TGTGCCAGCACCCGGACTAGCGGGACCTATGAGCAGTACTTC
CDR3aa: CASTRTSGTYEQYF

d_gene: TRBD2
j_gene: TRBJ2-5
abundance: -
v_gene: TRBV5-1
CDR3nt: TGCGCCAGCAGCGGGGGACTAGCGGGGAAAGAGACCCAGTACTTC
CDR3aa: CASSGGLAGKETQYF

d_gene: -
j_gene: TRBJ2-3
abundance: -
v_gene: TRBV24-1
CDR3nt: TGTGCCACCAGTGACCCTCACCACATGGATACGCAGTATTTT
CDR3aa: CATSDPHHMDTQYF

d_gene: TRBD1
j_gene: TRBJ2-4
abundance: -
v_gene: TRBV6-1
CDR3nt: TGTGCCAGCAGTGAGGGACAGGGGTTTATGAACATTCAGTACTTC
CDR3aa: CASSEGQGFMNIQYF

d_gene: -
j_gene: TRBJ2-3
abundance: -
v_gene: TRBV30
CDR3nt: TGTGCCTGGAGTGGGTGGAGAGAGGGTAGCACAGATACGCAGTATTTT
CDR3aa: CAWSGWREGSTDTQYF

d_gene: -
j_gene: TRBJ2-3
abundance: -
v_gene: TRBV19
CDR3nt: TGTGCCAGTAGTATCCTAGCCGGAGGGGCAGATACGCAGTATTTT
CDR3aa: CASSILAGGADTQYF